This TCR beta chain was profiled in a study of blood T cell repertoires in COVID-19. Study-level background: Nucleic acid was either cDNA or gDNA, and it came from T cells, B-cell-depleted T cells, or PBMCs.

Original processing methods: Amplification from reference gene primers served as the basis for estimated nucleated cell counts. Generated by immunoSEQ multiplex PCR, the TCRdb table keeps only in-frame clones and is missing some. From that table come the V and J calls and clone size; the DNA was used to work out D and trimming. Altogether 310,000 or so clones are present, roughly 90% being singletons, with the ten largest covering roughly 1.5%. Germline CDR1 LNHDA, CDR2 SQIVND (reference sequence). The CDR3 consists of 15 residues. V lost 9 bases and J lost 1; bases outside the gene matches: 6. Living in 24 US areas, the participants were between about 18 and 90 years of age. Cohort placement rested on clinical history that participants reported themselves.

Sequencing was performed on PBMCs or T cells enriched from blood (not recorded which). The source of this sequence is a woman aged 18-29 years with acute COVID-19. This rearrangement joins TRBV19 to TRBJ2-2; 9 nucleotides line up with TRBD1. CDR3 sequence (DNA): TGTGCCAGCCGAACGACAGGGGGGAACACCGGGGAGCTGTTTTTT. Residues: CASRTTGGNTGELFF.